The rows below give T cell receptor beta chains drawn from one sample of a study of beta chain features in type 1 diabetes. The repertoire was sequenced with immunoSEQ multiplex PCR; TCRdb's copy has only in-frame clones and lacks some. The repertoire has around 53,000 clones, roughly 63% of them found once; the top ten carry under 0.3%. The sequenced sample was stem cell memory CD4+ T cells from blood. The receptors were gathered from a young woman with type 1 diabetes. Each CDR3 is given with its conserved first and last residue. Fields, in order: V gene, J gene, clone size, D gene, CDR3 protein, CDR3 DNA. The D gene is left open where the match is weak. Clone size is stated in some rows and not others, as once, few, many or a class when expanded.

>TRBV2|TRBJ2-7|-|-
CASTLRYRYEQYF
TGTGCCAGCACTCTCAGGTACCGCTACGAGCAGTACTTC
>TRBV18|TRBJ2-1|-|TRBD2
CASSPTTSGSGSNEQFF
TGTGCCAGCTCACCCACTACTAGCGGGAGCGGTAGCAATGAGCAGTTCTTC
>TRBV5-1|TRBJ1-1|few|-
CASSSQGNTEAFF
TGCGCCAGCAGCTCACAGGGGAACACTGAAGCTTTCTTT
>TRBV5-4|TRBJ2-5|-|-
CASSPRRQPETQYF
TGTGCCAGCAGCCCTCGACGACAGCCAGAGACCCAGTACTTC
>TRBV11-3|TRBJ2-1|few|TRBD2
CASSLVPIAGPNEQFF
TGTGCCAGCAGCTTAGTCCCCATAGCGGGTCCAAATGAGCAGTTCTTC
>TRBV2|TRBJ2-6|few|-
CASTEISGANVLTF
TGTGCCAGCACGGAGATCTCTGGGGCCAACGTCCTGACTTTC
>TRBV2|TRBJ2-3|-|TRBD2
CASRLGLAGVPTQYF
TGTGCCAGCAGGCTAGGGCTAGCGGGAGTCCCGACGCAGTATTTT
>TRBV7-8|TRBJ2-4|few|-
CASSLVYPGRNIQYF
TGTGCCAGCAGCTTAGTCTATCCAGGGAGGAACATTCAGTACTTC
>TRBV7-6|TRBJ1-4|-|-
CASSLMTGPHEKLFF
TGTGCCAGCAGCTTGATGACAGGCCCCCATGAAAAACTGTTTTTT
>TRBV4-1|TRBJ2-4|-|-
CASSHLFDIQYF
TGCGCCAGCAGCCATCTATTTGACATTCAGTACTTC
>TRBV28|TRBJ2-5|few|TRBD1
CASSGRTGGIETQYF
TGTGCCAGCAGTGGACGGACAGGGGGCATCGAGACCCAGTACTTC
>TRBV9|TRBJ2-2|few|TRBD2
CASSPTSGNTGELFF
TGTGCCAGCAGCCCAACTAGCGGGAACACCGGGGAGCTGTTTTTT
>TRBV5-1|TRBJ2-7|-|-
CASSLVPETYEQYF
TGCGCCAGCAGCTTGGTTCCGGAGACCTACGAGCAGTACTTC
>TRBV6-6|TRBJ1-3|-|-
CASRGRDGGKTIYF
TGTGCCAGCAGGGGCCGGGACGGAGGGAAGACCATATATTTT
>TRBV2|TRBJ2-1|-|TRBD2
CASSVLAGVNEQFF
TGTGCCAGCAGTGTCCTAGCGGGAGTGAATGAGCAGTTCTTC
>TRBV28|TRBJ1-2|once|-
CASSFGEMVSYTF
TGTGCCAGCAGTTTTGGGGAGATGGTGAGCTACACCTTC
>TRBV5-4|TRBJ2-1|-|-
CASSGPTRSTGDNEQFF
TGTGCCAGCAGCGGGCCTACGAGGTCGACGGGGGACAATGAGCAGTTCTTC
>TRBV10-3|TRBJ2-2|-|TRBD2
CAISELAGDTGELFF
TGTGCCATCAGTGAACTAGCGGGAGATACCGGGGAGCTGTTTTTT
>TRBV5-6|TRBJ2-1|few|TRBD2
CASSFLAGGEQFF
TGTGCCAGCAGCTTTTTAGCGGGAGGGGAGCAGTTCTTC
>TRBV10-3|TRBJ2-7|-|TRBD2
CATWTSGTSYEQYF
TGTGCCACGTGGACTAGCGGGACATCCTACGAGCAGTACTTC
>TRBV28|TRBJ1-2|few|TRBD1
CASSPPDRENGYTF
TGTGCCAGCAGTCCCCCCGACAGGGAAAATGGCTACACCTTC
>TRBV5-1|TRBJ2-7|-|-
CASSTLEGVAYEQYF
TGCGCCAGCAGCACCCTTGAGGGGGTCGCCTACGAGCAGTACTTC
>TRBV2|TRBJ2-1|-|-
CASNFGLNNEQFF
TGTGCCAGCAACTTTGGACTTAACAATGAGCAGTTCTTC
>TRBV4-1|TRBJ1-5|-|TRBD1
CASSQGFTGGGNQPQHF
TGCGCCAGCAGCCAAGGGTTTACAGGGGGCGGCAATCAGCCCCAGCATTTT
>TRBV29-1|TRBJ1-5|-|-
CSVRGSNQPQHF
TGCAGCGTTCGGGGTAGCAATCAGCCCCAGCATTTT
>TRBV2|TRBJ1-2|-|-
CASSEQHGGSGYTF
TGTGCCAGCAGTGAACAACACGGCGGCAGTGGCTACACCTTC
>TRBV30|TRBJ1-5|few|-
CAWSGTSWGNQPQHF
TGTGCCTGGAGCGGGACAAGTTGGGGCAATCAGCCCCAGCATTTT
>TRBV7-9|TRBJ1-1|-|-
CASSAQVGGTEAFF
TGTGCCAGCAGCGCCCAGGTCGGTGGCACTGAAGCTTTCTTT
>TRBV5-1|TRBJ2-5|-|-
CASSLVFQAGETQYF
TGCGCCAGCAGCTTGGTATTCCAGGCCGGCGAGACCCAGTACTTC
>TRBV7-9|TRBJ1-2|-|TRBD1
CASSLWSGQDYYGYTF
TGTGCCAGCAGCTTATGGTCGGGACAGGACTACTATGGCTACACCTTC
>TRBV6-5|TRBJ1-1|-|-
CASSYSDSPF
TGTGCCAGCAGTTACTCAGACAGCCCCTTT
>TRBV2|TRBJ2-7|-|TRBD2
CASILAGYSYEQYF
TGTGCCAGCATCCTAGCGGGATACTCCTACGAGCAGTACTTC
>TRBV30|TRBJ2-4|-|-
CAWIPPEAKNIQYF
TGTGCCTGGATCCCCCCCGAGGCCAAAAACATTCAGTACTTC
>TRBV6-6|TRBJ1-2|once|TRBD1
CASNQQGSYGYTF
TGTGCCAGCAACCAACAGGGGTCCTATGGCTACACCTTC
>TRBV11-2|TRBJ2-1|-|TRBD2
CASSITSGASSYNEQFF
TGTGCCAGCAGCATCACTAGCGGGGCTAGCTCCTACAATGAGCAGTTCTTC
>TRBV29-1|TRBJ2-7|few|TRBD2
CSAASGKGGQYF
TGCAGCGCGGCTAGCGGCAAAGGAGGGCAGTACTTC
>TRBV30|TRBJ2-1|-|-
CAWSSLHRNNEQFF
TGTGCCTGGAGTAGTTTACACAGGAACAATGAGCAGTTCTTC
>TRBV10-2|TRBJ2-5|once|TRBD2
CASSDPGRETQYF
TGCGCCAGCAGTGACCCCGGGAGGGAGACCCAGTACTTC
>TRBV2|TRBJ2-7|few|TRBD1
CASSRGQGNYEQYF
TGTGCCAGCAGCCGGGGACAGGGGAACTACGAGCAGTACTTC
>TRBV5-4|TRBJ2-1|-|TRBD2
CASSFSSGTYNEQFF
TGTGCCAGCAGCTTTTCTAGCGGGACCTACAATGAGCAGTTCTTC
>TRBV4-1|TRBJ1-5|-|-
CASSQEGQLYQPQHF
TGCGCCAGCAGCCAAGAAGGACAGCTTTATCAGCCCCAGCATTTT
>TRBV6-1|TRBJ1-1|-|-
CASAAGLNTEAFF
TGTGCCAGCGCAGCGGGACTGAACACTGAAGCTTTCTTT
>TRBV10-3|TRBJ2-1|-|TRBD2
CAISDPSGSAQFF
TGTGCCATCAGTGATCCTAGCGGGAGTGCGCAGTTCTTC
>TRBV9|TRBJ2-7|-|-
CASSVGGEQYF
TGTGCCAGCAGCGTAGGAGGCGAGCAGTACTTC
>TRBV30|TRBJ1-1|few|TRBD1
CAWSRGRLNTEAFF
TGTGCCTGGAGTAGGGGGCGGTTGAACACTGAAGCTTTCTTT